This TCR beta chain derives from a study of blood T cell repertoires in COVID-19. The germline V gene has CDR1 KGHDR and CDR2 SFDVKD. This CDR3 has 14 amino acids. Trimming shortened V by 9 bases and J by 5 bases, and 15 bases separated the two germline ends. Method: immunoSEQ multiplex PCR; TCRdb's copy keeps in-frame clones and lacks some. Here the sample spans some 150,000 clones, about 84% being singletons. The origin of this receptor is a woman of 80 years or more in a cohort sampled during active or convalescent COVID-19. Sequencing input: peripheral blood. The chain carries TRBV24-1 and TRBJ1-4; D call uncertain. In nucleotides, the CDR3 is TGTGCCACCCCACCCAGGTCGGAAAATGAAAAACTGTTTTTT. Translation gives CATPPRSENEKLFF.